The present T cell receptor beta chain was sequenced within a study of beta chain features in type 1 diabetes (dated 2018 in TCRdb). Describing the broader study: No differences in mean age, gender distribution, total cell number or subset yield were found between patients and healthy donors. A total of over 90,000,000 sorted cells were examined across all samples, and a strong correlation was observed between cell number per subset and RNA yield. The study compared the TCRB repertoires of sorted circulating CD4+ T cell subsets in recently diagnosed type 1 diabetes patients with those in matched healthy donors. Regulatory and stem cell-like memory subsets were isolated from only 8 patients and roughly 8 healthy donors, whereas naive and central memory subsets came from all 30 or so donors.

All of the isolated RNA was reverse transcribed with the High Capacity cDNA Reverse Transcription Kit, so expressed TCRB transcripts were sequenced. Deep immunoSEQ sequencing was applied to naive, central memory and regulatory T cell samples, giving an average of approximately 3.8 million total reads per sample. After sorted cells were lysed in RLT buffer, RNA was extracted with DNase-treated RNeasy Micro or Mini kits, with the choice depending on cell number. Each cell subset was processed separately to prevent cross-contamination, with patient and healthy donor samples processed together. The immunoSEQ multiplex PCR was used to amplify TCRB sequences from cDNA, yielding 87-bp fragments that span the CDR3 region. Sequencing of the amplicons was done on the Illumina HiSeq platform. Per the source publication's procedure: Synthetic template baselines were used to correct PCR bias computationally, reads within Hamming distance 2 were collapsed together, and singletons that could not be merged were discarded. Reads were aligned to IMGT to assign V, D and J genes, CDR3 length, and insertions or deletions at six rearrangement sites. Within each subset, clonotype counts were normalized to the number of sorted cells before true diversity and Gini coefficients were calculated with the tcR R package. The overlap coefficient, calculated on TCRB nucleotide sequences, was used to quantify repertoire sharing. Out-of-frame TCRB sequences from naive cells were analyzed to stand in for the pre-selection repertoire. TCRdb provides this immuneACCESS table in a form limited to in-frame rearrangements. Some clones are lacking; in checked studies, under half of them reflect an unresolved V gene, and why the rest are absent is not known. The DNA was the basis for D and trimming; V, J and clone size are from that table. This sample has 120,000 to 150,000 clones in its table, and under 11% of those were observed once. The top ten hold approximately 1.3% of the sample.

From each donor, a single peripheral blood sample of around 0.12 L on average was drawn into heparinised tubes. Naive, central memory, regulatory and stem cell-like memory CD4+ T cells were sorted on a BD FACSAria II using a panel including CD45RO, CCR7, CD25, CD127, CD95 and CD27. Purity was above 95% for every sorted population. PBMCs were isolated right away by Lymphoprep density gradient centrifugation and were stained directly, without culture. To minimize batch effects, samples were stained and sorted in pairs, one healthy donor with one patient per experiment. CDR1 and CDR2 are read off the germline V gene as SGHAT and FQNNGV. V is clipped by 0 bases and J by 1 base, and the sequence between their germline boundaries is 13 bases long. Counted from cysteine to phenylalanine, this CDR3 has 16 amino acids. Here the CDR3 DNA is all that survives: 48 bases in frame from base 1. There are a few counts of this clone. The specificity of this receptor is unknown. The record has no base qualities; no much larger clone is one base away.

Findings and caveats that apply to the study as a whole: Because cDNA was sequenced instead of genomic DNA, activated cells with high expression could be over-represented, although the groups did not differ in activation or CD3 levels. Shorter templates might have been favored by PCR, but patient and control samples were amplified and corrected together, so both groups would have been affected equally by any skew. HLA sub-analyses involved small numbers of individuals, so any influence of HLA type on TCRB rearrangement remained unresolved. In all four CD4+ subsets, TCRB CDR3 length was moderately but significantly shorter in type 1 diabetes patients. Naive, central memory and regulatory TCRB repertoires appeared more similar among patients than among healthy donors. At VDJ recombination sites, type 1 diabetes patients had fewer insertions and more deleted nucleotides, which implies abnormalities in thymic rearrangement.

The sequence was obtained from a man aged 18 to 29 in good health. Rearrangement joined TRBV11-2 to TRBJ2-7; matching of 5 bases hints at TRBD1 as the D gene. Sequenced sample: naive CD4+ T cells from blood. The intended sense of this specimen's cell subset or site label: true naive CD4+ T cells. The base sequence is TGTGCCAGCAGCTTAGATCAGGGTGGGTTGTCCTACGAGCAGTACTTC. Translated, this is CASSLDQGGLSYEQYF.